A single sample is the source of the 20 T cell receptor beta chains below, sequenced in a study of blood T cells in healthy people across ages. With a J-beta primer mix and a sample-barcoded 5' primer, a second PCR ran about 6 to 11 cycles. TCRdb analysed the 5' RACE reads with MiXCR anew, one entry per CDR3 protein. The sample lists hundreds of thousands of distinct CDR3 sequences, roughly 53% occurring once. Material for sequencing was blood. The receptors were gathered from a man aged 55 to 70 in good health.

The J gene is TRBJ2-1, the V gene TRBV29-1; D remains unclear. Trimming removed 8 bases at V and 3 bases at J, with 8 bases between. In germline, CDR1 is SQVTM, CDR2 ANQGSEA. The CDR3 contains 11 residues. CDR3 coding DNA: TGCAGCTCCGCAGACTACAATGAGCAGTTCTTC. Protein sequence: CSSADYNEQFF.

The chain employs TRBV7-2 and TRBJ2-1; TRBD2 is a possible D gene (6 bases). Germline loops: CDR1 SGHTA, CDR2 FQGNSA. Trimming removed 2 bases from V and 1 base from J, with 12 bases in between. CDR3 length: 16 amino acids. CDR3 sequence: CASSLNGGKSYNEQFF. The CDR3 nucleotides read TGTGCCAGCAGCTTAAATGGCGGGAAGTCCTACAATGAGCAGTTCTTC.

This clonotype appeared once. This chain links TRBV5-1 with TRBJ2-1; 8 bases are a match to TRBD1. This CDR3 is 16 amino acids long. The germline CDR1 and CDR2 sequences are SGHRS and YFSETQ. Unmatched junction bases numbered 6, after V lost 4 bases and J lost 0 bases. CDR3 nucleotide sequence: TGCGCCAGCAGCCCTTGGACAGGGAACTCCTACAATGAGCAGTTCTTC. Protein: CASSPWTGNSYNEQFF.

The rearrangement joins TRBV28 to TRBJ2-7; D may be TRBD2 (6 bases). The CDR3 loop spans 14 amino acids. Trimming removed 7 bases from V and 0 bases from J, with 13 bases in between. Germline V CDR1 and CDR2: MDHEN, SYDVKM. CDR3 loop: CASNPAGSSYEQYF. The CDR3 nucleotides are TGTGCCAGCAACCCTGCGGGGAGCTCCTACGAGCAGTACTTC.

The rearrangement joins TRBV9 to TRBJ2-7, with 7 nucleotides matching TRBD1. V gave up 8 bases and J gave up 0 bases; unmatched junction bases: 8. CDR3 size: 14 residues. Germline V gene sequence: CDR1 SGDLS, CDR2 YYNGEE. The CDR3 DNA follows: TGTGCCAGTGATTCAGGGGGAAGCTCCTACGAGCAGTACTTC. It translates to CASDSGGSSYEQYF.

CDR3 region: CSALARTGGYEQYF. For the CDR3, the DNA is TGCAGTGCTCTAGCCCGGACAGGGGGCTACGAGCAGTACTTC. The genes are TRBV20-1 and TRBJ2-5, with 10 bases aligning to TRBD1. The J call may be incorrect, as the DNA end agrees better with TRBJ2-7. The CDR3 length is 14 residues. CDR1 is DFQATT, CDR2 SNEGSKA, per germline (reference sequence).

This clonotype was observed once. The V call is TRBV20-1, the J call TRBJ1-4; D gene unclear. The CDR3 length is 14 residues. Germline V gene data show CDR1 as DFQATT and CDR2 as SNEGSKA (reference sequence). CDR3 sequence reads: CSPLSPISNEKLFF. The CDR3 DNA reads TGCAGCCCCCTGAGTCCCATCTCTAATGAAAAACTGTTTTTT.

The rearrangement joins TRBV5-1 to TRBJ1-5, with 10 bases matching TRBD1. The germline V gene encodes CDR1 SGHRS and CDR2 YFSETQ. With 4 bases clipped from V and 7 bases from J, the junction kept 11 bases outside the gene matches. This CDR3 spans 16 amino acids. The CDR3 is CASSIFRQGARQPQHF. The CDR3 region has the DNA TGCGCCAGCAGCATATTCCGACAGGGGGCAAGGCAGCCCCAGCATTTT.

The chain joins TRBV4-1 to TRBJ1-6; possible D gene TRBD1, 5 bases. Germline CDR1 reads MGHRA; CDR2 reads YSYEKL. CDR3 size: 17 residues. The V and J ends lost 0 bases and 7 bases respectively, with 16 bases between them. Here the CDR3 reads CASSQDRATGGNSPLHF. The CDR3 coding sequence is TGCGCCAGCAGCCAAGATAGGGCTACAGGTGGGAATTCACCCCTCCACTTT.

This chain's CDR3 is CSAREEGLTQYF. CDR3 nucleotide sequence: TGCAGTGCTAGAGAGGAGGGGTTGACCCAGTACTTC. This chain connects TRBV20-1 to TRBJ2-5, with D possibly matching TRBD2 (6 bases). Germline V CDR1 and CDR2: DFQATT, SNEGSKA (reference sequence). The ends were cut back, 0 bases at V and 7 bases at J, with 9 bases in the middle. The CDR3 has 12 residues.

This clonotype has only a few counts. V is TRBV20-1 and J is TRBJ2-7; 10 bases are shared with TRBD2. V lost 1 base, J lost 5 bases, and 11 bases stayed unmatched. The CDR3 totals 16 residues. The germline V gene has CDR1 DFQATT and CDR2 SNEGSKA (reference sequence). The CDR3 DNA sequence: TGCAGTGCTAGAGGTCCTAGCGGGGGCCCTTGGGACGAGCAGTACTTC. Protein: CSARGPSGGPWDEQYF.

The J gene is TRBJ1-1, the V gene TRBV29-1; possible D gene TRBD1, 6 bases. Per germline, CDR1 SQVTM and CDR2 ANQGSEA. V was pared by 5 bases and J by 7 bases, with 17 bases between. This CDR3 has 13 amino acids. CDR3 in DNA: TGCAGCGTTTCGCAGGGGCTTAGTTATGAAGCTTTCTTT. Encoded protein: CSVSQGLSYEAFF.

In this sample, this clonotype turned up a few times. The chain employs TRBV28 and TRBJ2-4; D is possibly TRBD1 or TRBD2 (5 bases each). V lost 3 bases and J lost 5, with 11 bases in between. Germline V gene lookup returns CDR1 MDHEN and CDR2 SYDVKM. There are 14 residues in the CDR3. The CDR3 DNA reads TGTGCCAGCAGTTTCGTCCAGGGAGAAAACATTCAGTACTTC. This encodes CASSFVQGENIQYF.

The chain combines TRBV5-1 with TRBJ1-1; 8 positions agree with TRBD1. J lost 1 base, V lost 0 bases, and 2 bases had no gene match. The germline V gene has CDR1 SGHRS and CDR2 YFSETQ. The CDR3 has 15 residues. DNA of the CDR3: TGCGCCAGCAGCTTGGCGGACAGGGAGAACACTGAAGCTTTCTTT. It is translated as CASSLADRENTEAFF.

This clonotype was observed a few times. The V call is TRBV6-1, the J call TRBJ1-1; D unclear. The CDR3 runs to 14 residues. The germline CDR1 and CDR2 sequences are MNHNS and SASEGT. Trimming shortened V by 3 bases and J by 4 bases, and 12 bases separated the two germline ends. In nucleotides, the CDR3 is TGTGCCAGCAGTGAGTTTGTTGTCGGCACTGAAGCTTTCTTT. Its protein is CASSEFVVGTEAFF.

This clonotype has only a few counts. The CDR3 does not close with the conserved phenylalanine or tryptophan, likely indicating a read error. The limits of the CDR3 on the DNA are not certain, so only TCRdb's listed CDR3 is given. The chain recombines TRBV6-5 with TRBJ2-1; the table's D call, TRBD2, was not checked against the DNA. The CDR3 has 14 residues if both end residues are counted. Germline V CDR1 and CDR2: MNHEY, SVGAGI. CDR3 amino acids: CASSYGGEGYTFGS.

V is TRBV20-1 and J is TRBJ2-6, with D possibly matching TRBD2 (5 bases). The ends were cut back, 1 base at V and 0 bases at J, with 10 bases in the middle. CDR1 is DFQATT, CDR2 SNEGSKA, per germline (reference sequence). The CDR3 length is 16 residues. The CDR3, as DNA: TGCAGTGCTAGAGGTACTAGAGTCTCTGGGGCCAACGTCCTGACTTTC. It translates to CSARGTRVSGANVLTF.

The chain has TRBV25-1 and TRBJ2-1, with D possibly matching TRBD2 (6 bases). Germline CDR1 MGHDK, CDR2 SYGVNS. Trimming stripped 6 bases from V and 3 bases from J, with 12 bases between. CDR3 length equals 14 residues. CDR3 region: CASSDGGGYNEQFF. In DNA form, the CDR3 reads TGTGCCAGCAGCGACGGGGGAGGCTACAATGAGCAGTTCTTC.

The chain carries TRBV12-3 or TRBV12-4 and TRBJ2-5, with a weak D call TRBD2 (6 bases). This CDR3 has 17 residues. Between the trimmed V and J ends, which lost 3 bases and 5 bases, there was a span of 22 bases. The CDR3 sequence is CASSFAGLTAEGETQYF. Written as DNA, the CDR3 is TGTGCCAGCAGTTTTGCGGGACTTACGGCCGAGGGGGAGACCCAGTACTTC.

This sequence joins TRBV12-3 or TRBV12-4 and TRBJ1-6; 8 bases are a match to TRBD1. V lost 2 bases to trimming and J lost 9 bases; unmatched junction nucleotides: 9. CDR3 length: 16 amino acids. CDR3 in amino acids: CASSLNSGGNSSPLHF. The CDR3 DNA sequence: TGTGCCAGCAGTTTAAATTCAGGGGGCAATAGTTCACCCCTCCACTTT.